The clone carrying this TCR beta chain has a count of ten or more. The antigen is unknown. The data originate from a study of breast tumors, draining lymph nodes, adjacent tissues. Study-wide findings and caveats: Data fit most tumor T cells coming from lymph node, expanding in tumor. Compared with lymph nodes, tumors were less diverse; compared with nontumor tissue, more.

MiXCR was run by TCRdb on the multiplex PCR reads, yielding one entry per CDR3 protein. Of 150,000 to 200,000 distinct CDR3 sequences listed, around 33% were seen once; the top ten hold 4% to 5.5%. Samples came from axillary lymph nodes draining the breast cancer. The V and J ends lost 6 bases and 0 bases respectively, with 8 bases between them. This CDR3 spans 13 amino acids. Germline lookup yields CDR1 MNHEY and CDR2 SVGAGI. The chain employs TRBV6-5 and TRBJ1-2; D not resolved. This sequence was found in a female donor with breast cancer. Some clones in this sample may be carry-over from other donors' samples. Sequencing used axillary lymph node tissue. CDR3 sequence reads: CASSPGSNYGYTF. As DNA, the CDR3 is TGTGCCAGCAGCCCGGGGTCTAACTATGGCTACACCTTC.